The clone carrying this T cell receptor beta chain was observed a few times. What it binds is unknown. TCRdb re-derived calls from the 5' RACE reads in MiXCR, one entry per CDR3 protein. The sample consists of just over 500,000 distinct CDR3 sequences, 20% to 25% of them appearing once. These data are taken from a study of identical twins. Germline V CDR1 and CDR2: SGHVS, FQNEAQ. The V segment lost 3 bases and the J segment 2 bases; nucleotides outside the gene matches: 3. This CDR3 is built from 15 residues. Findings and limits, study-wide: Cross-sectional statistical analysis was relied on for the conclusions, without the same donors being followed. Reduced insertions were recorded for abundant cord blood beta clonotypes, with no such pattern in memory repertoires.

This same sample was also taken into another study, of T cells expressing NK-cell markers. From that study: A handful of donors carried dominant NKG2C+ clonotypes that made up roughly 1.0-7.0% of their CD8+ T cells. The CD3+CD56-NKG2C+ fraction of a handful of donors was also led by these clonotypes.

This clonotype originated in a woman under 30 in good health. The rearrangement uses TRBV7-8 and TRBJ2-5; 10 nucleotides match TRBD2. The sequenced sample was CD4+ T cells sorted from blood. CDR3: CASSFAAGGQETQYF. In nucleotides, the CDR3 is TGTGCCAGCAGCTTCGCAGCGGGAGGGCAAGAGACCCAGTACTTC.